These 10 T cell receptor beta chains were all obtained from the same sample, sequenced in a study of response to subunit inactivated influenza vaccine. TCRdb reanalysed the RT-PCR reads using MiXCR and keeps one entry per CDR3 protein. Of about 830,000 distinct CDR3 sequences in the sample, 18% were seen once. The specimen was PBMCs from blood, collected roughly 5 days after vaccination. These receptors came from a man aged 45 to 65 who received an inactivated influenza vaccine.

The chain uses TRBV7-9 and TRBJ2-5; possible D gene TRBD2, 5 bases. The CDR3 covers 15 residues. V lost 0 bases and J 5 bases, leaving 13 bases between the germline ends. Germline V gene sequence: CDR1 SEHNR, CDR2 FQNEAQ (reference sequence). The DNA for the CDR3 is TGTGCCAGCAGCTTAGCGTCCGGTCGAGGGGAGACCCAGTACTTC. Amino acids: CASSLASGRGETQYF.

This clonotype occurred many times. The chain joins TRBV5-1 to TRBJ2-5; no reliable D call. With 0 bases removed from V and 2 bases from J, the gap between germline ends came to 8 bases. CDR3 size: 14 residues. Germline CDR1 SGHRS, CDR2 YFSETQ. The DNA for the CDR3 is TGCGCCAGCAGCTTGGAGGGCAGACAAGAGACCCAGTACTTC. This gives the protein CASSLEGRQETQYF.

The rearrangement links TRBV6-5 to TRBJ1-2; D is possibly TRBD1 (6 bases). The CDR3 consists of 15 residues. The V gene lost 0 bases and the J gene lost 11 bases, with 19 bases spanning the gap. In germline, CDR1 is MNHEY, CDR2 SVGAGI. The chain's CDR3 is CASSYSQFALGGYTF. DNA of the CDR3: TGTGCCAGCAGTTACTCCCAATTCGCATTAGGGGGGTACACCTTC.

J is TRBJ2-7 and V is TRBV20-1, with D possibly being TRBD2 (6 bases). Trimming pared 3 bases from V and 3 bases from J, leaving 18 bases between. CDR3 length equals 15 residues. CDR1 and CDR2 (germline): DFQATT, SNEGSKA (reference sequence). This CDR3 reads CSASGGVTSGYEQYF. DNA for the CDR3: TGCAGTGCTAGTGGCGGTGTGACTAGTGGCTACGAGCAGTACTTC.

This clonotype was seen repeatedly, ten times or more. The chain carries TRBV20-1 and TRBJ2-7; D gene uncertain. CDR1 is DFQATT, CDR2 SNEGSKA, per germline (reference sequence). Trimming removed 1 base at V and 5 bases at J, with 6 bases between. This CDR3 has 11 residues. The CDR3 DNA reads as TGCAGTGCTAGAGTTGTAAACGAGCAGTACTTC. Its translation: CSARVVNEQYF.

The chain has TRBV12-3 or TRBV12-4 and TRBJ2-7, with D perhaps matching TRBD2 (5 bases). V was cut by 1 base and J by 8 bases, with 9 bases left in between. The CDR3 covers 12 residues. CDR3 nucleotide sequence: TGTGCCAGCAGTTTAGAGGGAGCCCAGCAGTACTTC. It translates to CASSLEGAQQYF.

The sample holds many counts of this clonotype. The chain employs TRBV20-1 and TRBJ2-4, with TRBD2 matching over 8 bases. This CDR3 contains 16 residues. Germline V CDR1 and CDR2: DFQATT, SNEGSKA (reference sequence). V dropped 4 bases and J dropped 1; count of bases not matched to a gene: 9. DNA for the CDR3: TGCAGTGCTAAGCGGGAGCATCGGGGGGCCAAAAACATTCAGTACTTC. Residues: CSAKREHRGAKNIQYF.

V and J are TRBV12-3 or TRBV12-4 and TRBJ2-5; D may match TRBD1 or TRBD2 (5 bases each). The V and J ends lost 2 bases and 2 bases respectively, with 9 bases between them. The CDR3 has 14 amino acids. DNA of the CDR3: TGTGCCAGCAGTTTACGAGGGGCTCAAGAGACCCAGTACTTC. Translation gives CASSLRGAQETQYF.

The V call is TRBV29-1, the J call TRBJ2-7; D is possibly TRBD1 (7 bases). This CDR3 contains 13 residues. With 6 bases removed from V and 1 base from J, the gap between germline ends came to 13 bases. Germline V lookup: CDR1 SQVTM, CDR2 ANQGSEA. CDR3 region: CSVRGQPSYEQYF. The CDR3 DNA follows: TGCAGCGTGCGGGGACAGCCTTCCTACGAGCAGTACTTC.

The V gene is TRBV7-2, the J gene TRBJ2-5; maybe TRBD2 (6 bases). The length of the CDR3 is 15 residues. CDR1 SGHTA and CDR2 FQGNSA come from the germline V gene. Trimming left V 1 base short and J 4 bases short, with 13 bases between. The CDR3 spells CASSLVPSEGETQYF. For the CDR3, the DNA is TGTGCCAGCAGCTTAGTCCCCTCGGAGGGAGAGACCCAGTACTTC.